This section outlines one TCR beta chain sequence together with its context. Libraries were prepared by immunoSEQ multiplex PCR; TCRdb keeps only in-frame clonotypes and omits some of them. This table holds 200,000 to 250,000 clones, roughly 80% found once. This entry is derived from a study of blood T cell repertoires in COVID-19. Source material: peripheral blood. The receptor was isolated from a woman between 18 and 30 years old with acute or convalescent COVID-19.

The CDR3, as DNA: TGTGCCAGCAGCTGGGGAGAGATTTACACTGAAGCTTTCTTT. As protein: CASSWGEIYTEAFF. The V call is TRBV6-2 or TRBV6-3, the J call TRBJ1-1; D gene unclear. The CDR3 is 14 residues long. Trimming took off 6 bases at V and 3 bases at J, with 14 bases between the two ends. Germline CDR1 and CDR2: MNHEY and SVGEGT.